The 26 T cell receptor beta chains below were found in one sample sequenced in a study of blood T cells in healthy people across ages. A second about 7 to 12 cycle PCR used barcoded and J-beta primers. TCRdb re-derived calls from the 5' RACE reads in MiXCR, one entry per CDR3 protein. The sample consists of approximately 1.5 million distinct CDR3 sequences, approximately 43% of them appearing once. Sequenced sample: blood. Every receptor here comes from a woman younger than 35 in good health.

A few counts support this clonotype. The chain links TRBV25-1 to TRBJ2-5, with D maybe TRBD1 (6 bases). The CDR3 is 15 residues long. Trimming shortened V by 7 bases and J by 5 bases, and 20 bases separated the two germline ends. CDR1 is MGHDK and CDR2 is SYGVNS in the germline V gene. This CDR3 reads CASTAGAGEVETQYF. DNA of the CDR3: TGTGCCAGCACCGCCGGGGCAGGGGAAGTTGAGACCCAGTACTTC. Using reference TRBV25-1 and TRBJ2-5 for the parts outside the CDR3, the full variable domain is EADIYQTPRYLVIGTGKKITLECSQTMGHDKMYWYQQDPGMELHLIHYSYGVNSTEKGDLSSESTVSRIRTEHFPLTLESARPSHTSQYLCASTAGAGEVETQYFGPGTRLLVL.

The chain joins TRBV7-9 to TRBJ1-1; maybe TRBD1 (5 bases). The CDR3 totals 14 residues. CDR1 and CDR2 (germline): SEHNR, FQNEAQ (reference sequence). The germline V and J ends were trimmed by 5 bases and 3 bases, with 13 bases remaining between them. Written as DNA, the CDR3 is TGTGCCAGCAGCAGAACGGGACCTTACACTGAAGCTTTCTTT. Translated: CASSRTGPYTEAFF.

This clonotype was counted between two and nine times. The rearrangement links TRBV7-9 to TRBJ1-1; D gene uncertain. CDR1 SEHNR and CDR2 FQNEAQ come from the germline V gene (reference sequence). The CDR3 loop spans 13 amino acids. Trimming removed 6 bases from V and 4 bases from J, with 12 bases in between. The CDR3 reads CASSRLGGTEAFF. The CDR3 DNA is TGTGCCAGCAGTCGCCTGGGAGGCACTGAAGCTTTCTTT.

This clonotype was detected a few times. This chain connects TRBV24-1 to TRBJ2-1; 8 bases align to TRBD2. The CDR3 has 17 residues. Germline loops: CDR1 KGHDR, CDR2 SFDVKD. V was clipped by 1 base and J by 6 bases; unmatched bases: 10. For the CDR3, the DNA is TGTGCCACCAGTGATTTCGCAGCGGGAGTTGGGGTCAATGAGCAGTTCTTC. Translating gives CATSDFAAGVGVNEQFF.

The chain joins TRBV12-3 or TRBV12-4 to TRBJ1-1; D not certain. V was shortened by 5 bases and J by 7 bases, with 14 bases between the two germline ends. This CDR3 is built from 13 residues. For the CDR3, the DNA is TGTGCCAGCAGTAACCGGGGTACTTTTGAAGCTTTCTTT. It is translated as CASSNRGTFEAFF.

The rearrangement joins TRBV7-8 to TRBJ2-4; D gene uncertain. Gene TRBJ2-7 matches the end of the DNA better, so the J call may be wrong. The V gene's germline CDR1 is SGHVS and CDR2 FQNEAQ. This CDR3 region has 12 residues. In DNA, the CDR3 is TGTGCCAGCAGCTGGGCAACGTACGAGCAGTACTTC. Amino acids: CASSWATYEQYF.

Turning to this clonotype: Being one base from a much bigger clone, this may be a read error. The chain employs TRBV6-1 and TRBJ1-5; the D gene is possibly TRBD1 (5 bases). The CDR3 is made up of 18 amino acids. CDR1 and CDR2 from the germline V gene are MNHNS and SASEGT. Deletions cut 0 bases from V and 5 bases from J, with 20 bases between. The CDR3 DNA reads TGTGCCAGCAGTGAAGCGAGGGGACGGACTCGGGGCGATCAGCCCCAGCATTTT. As protein: CASSEARGRTRGDQPQHF.

The CDR3 DNA is TGCAGCGTTGCGAAGTGGGGCCAGGGGAACGACGAGCAGTACTTC. The encoded protein is CSVAKWGQGNDEQYF. The rearrangement uses TRBV29-1 and TRBJ2-7; D is perhaps TRBD1 (6 bases). The V end lost 4 bases, the J end lost 5 bases, and 21 bases lay between the germline ends. The CDR3 consists of 15 residues. Germline V gives CDR1 SQVTM, CDR2 ANQGSEA.

This clonotype was picked up many times. V usage is TRBV18 and J usage is TRBJ2-7; D gene ambiguous. CDR3 length: 14 residues. The V and J ends lost 1 base and 0 bases respectively, with 7 bases between them. The germline V gene encodes CDR1 KGHSH and CDR2 LQKENI. The CDR3 nucleotides read TGTGCCAGCTCACCACACACTGACTCCTACGAGCAGTACTTC. Translated: CASSPHTDSYEQYF.

The J gene is TRBJ2-7, the V gene TRBV7-9; weak D call: TRBD2 (5 bases). This CDR3 has 16 residues. V shed 1 base and J shed 0 bases, with 13 bases lying between them. Germline V gene lookup returns CDR1 SEHNR and CDR2 FQNEAQ (reference sequence). CDR3 bases: TGTGCCAGCAGCTTAGATGTACTAGGGAGCTCCTACGAGCAGTACTTC. Encoded protein: CASSLDVLGSSYEQYF.

V and J are TRBV20-1 and TRBJ2-7; TRBD2 might be the D (6 bases). CDR1 DFQATT and CDR2 SNEGSKA come from the germline V gene (reference sequence). Trimming took off 7 bases at V and 7 bases at J, with 14 bases between the two ends. CDR3 length equals 11 residues. The CDR3 here is CSVRRGYEQYF. DNA of the CDR3: TGCAGTGTCAGGCGGGGCTATGAGCAGTACTTC.

This clonotype was recorded a few times. V usage is TRBV6-6 and J usage is TRBJ1-6; weak D call: TRBD1 (6 bases). Trimming took 6 bases from V and 4 from J, leaving 13 bases between them. The CDR3 totals 15 residues. Germline CDR1 MNHNY, CDR2 SVGAGI (reference sequence). The CDR3 sequence: CASRIDRPYNSPLHF. In DNA, the CDR3 is TGTGCCAGCAGAATAGACAGGCCATATAATTCACCCCTCCACTTT.

The genes are TRBV5-1 and TRBJ2-4; 11 positions match TRBD1. Germline values: CDR1 SGHRS, CDR2 YFSETQ. J lost 8 bases, V lost 4 bases, and 8 bases had no gene match. This CDR3 is 15 amino acids long. The CDR3: CASSERTGGWDIQYF. The CDR3 DNA is TGCGCCAGCAGCGAACGGACAGGGGGCTGGGACATTCAGTACTTC.

V usage is TRBV14 and J usage is TRBJ1-4, with D possibly matching TRBD1 (6 bases). The CDR3 loop spans 16 amino acids. In germline, CDR1 is SGHDN, CDR2 FVKESK. Trimming removed 0 bases from V and 8 bases from J, with 16 bases in between. The CDR3 sequence: CASSQDRPGGEEKLFF. DNA of the CDR3: TGTGCCAGCAGCCAAGATCGCCCGGGGGGCGAGGAAAAACTGTTTTTT.

This sequence joins TRBV20-1 and TRBJ2-1; TRBD2 matches 9 bases. The DNA end favors TRBJ2-7, so the J call may be wrong. There are 17 residues in the CDR3. Per germline, CDR1 DFQATT and CDR2 SNEGSKA (reference sequence). CDR3 amino acids: CSARDRASGDVYNEQYF. In DNA form, the CDR3 reads TGCAGTGCTAGAGATAGGGCTAGCGGGGATGTCTACAATGAGCAGTACTTC.

In its sample, this clonotype was seen a few times. The V and J genes are TRBV6-2 or TRBV6-3 and TRBJ2-1, with 7 positions matching TRBD1. Trimming at V came to 4 bases and at J to 10 bases, leaving 7 bases not matched to a gene. Per germline, CDR1 MNHEY and CDR2 SVGEGT. The CDR3 runs 13 residues. Written as DNA, the CDR3 is TGTGCCAGCAGTTGGACAGGCCCTTCGGAGCAGTTCTTC. Encoded protein: CASSWTGPSEQFF.

This clonotype was detected only a few times. The chain links TRBV19 to TRBJ2-3, with 12 bases identical to TRBD2. Trimming cost V 0 bases and J 5 bases; bases outside gene matches: 3. CDR3 size: 16 residues. Germline V gene lookup returns CDR1 LNHDA and CDR2 SQIVND (reference sequence). CDR3 amino acids: CASSIDLAGGRDTQYF. CDR3 nucleotide sequence: TGTGCCAGTAGTATAGATCTAGCGGGGGGGCGAGATACGCAGTATTTT.

Concerning this clonotype: A much larger clone differs from this one at a single base, so this may be a read error. The genes are TRBV29-1 and TRBJ2-5, with D perhaps matching TRBD1 (8 bases). Germline V CDR1 and CDR2: SQVTM, ANQGSEA. V dropped 5 bases and J dropped 11 bases, with 24 bases sitting between them. The length of the CDR3 is 14 residues. The CDR3 DNA is TGCAGCGTTCAGCGGGACAGGTACCCCAATGAGCAGTACTTC. This gives the protein CSVQRDRYPNEQYF.

This clonotype was recorded a few times. V and J are TRBV15 and TRBJ2-1, with a weak D call TRBD2 (6 bases). The V gene lost 0 bases and the J gene lost 11 bases, with 8 bases spanning the gap. This CDR3 has 12 residues. Germline assignment: CDR1 LNHNV and CDR2 YYDKDF (reference sequence). The CDR3 nucleotides read TGTGCCACCAGCAGAGAGGAGGGACAGCAGTTCTTC. This encodes CATSREEGQQFF.

V is TRBV11-2 and J is TRBJ2-1, with D perhaps being TRBD1 or TRBD2 (5 bases each). V dropped 5 bases and J dropped 10 bases, with 24 bases sitting between them. The CDR3 is 16 amino acids. In germline, CDR1 is SGHAT, CDR2 FQNNGV. CDR3 sequence reads: CASSLPRDLKTSEQFF. As DNA, the CDR3 is TGTGCCAGCAGCCTCCCCAGGGACCTTAAGACCAGCGAGCAGTTCTTC. The full variable domain, its missing parts supplied by reference TRBV11-2 and TRBJ2-1, is EAGVAQSPRYKIIEKRQSVAFWCNPISGHATLYWYQQILGQGPKLLIQFQNNGVVDDSQLPKDRFSAERLKGVDSTLKIQPAKLEDSAVYLCASSLPRDLKTSEQFFGPGTRLTVL.

This clonotype was picked up a small number of times. The chain carries TRBV5-1 and TRBJ2-1, with D possibly TRBD2 on 5 matching bases. V was shortened by 2 bases and J by 2 bases, with 11 bases between the two germline ends. The CDR3 sequence is 15 residues long. CDR1 SGHRS and CDR2 YFSETQ come from the germline V gene. In nucleotides, the CDR3 is TGCGCCAGCAGCTTCATGACGGGGACCTACAATGAGCAGTTCTTC. This encodes CASSFMTGTYNEQFF. The entire variable domain, with the rest obtained from reference TRBV5-1 and TRBJ2-1, is as follows: KAGVTQTPRYLIKTRGQQVTLSCSPISGHRSVSWYQQTPGQGLQFLFEYFSETQRNKGNFPGRFSGRQFSNSRSEMNVSTLELGDSALYLCASSFMTGTYNEQFFGPGTRLTVL.

The chain carries TRBV7-2 and TRBJ1-2; D uncertain. Germline V gives CDR1 SGHTA, CDR2 FQGNSA. CDR3 length: 14 amino acids. V dropped 5 bases and J dropped 2 bases, with 12 bases sitting between them. The CDR3 nucleotides read TGTGCCAGCAGCGGATATGGCCAAAACTATGGCTACACCTTC. This codes for CASSGYGQNYGYTF.

This clonotype was recorded once. V usage is TRBV10-3 and J usage is TRBJ2-1; 10 nucleotides align to TRBD1. Germline CDR1 is ENHRY and CDR2 is SYGVKD. The CDR3 extends over 16 amino acids. Unmatched junction bases numbered 11, after V lost 6 bases and J lost 6 bases. Here the CDR3 reads CAISDQGDRGINEQFF. CDR3 bases: TGTGCCATCAGCGATCAAGGGGACAGGGGCATCAATGAGCAGTTCTTC.

Comment on this clonotype: One base away lies a much larger clone, so this may be a sequencing read error. This chain joins TRBV12-3 or TRBV12-4 and TRBJ2-3; 10 positions agree with TRBD1. The CDR3 is 16 residues long. This chain's CDR3 is CASRPPGQGSTDTRYF. The CDR3 nucleotides are TGTGCCAGCAGACCCCCGGGACAGGGGAGCACAGATACGCGGTATTTT.

The chain links TRBV7-9 to TRBJ1-1; D is uncertain. Trimming removed 5 bases from V and 1 base from J, with 5 bases in between. This CDR3 has 12 residues. CDR1 and CDR2 from the germline V gene are SEHNR and FQNEAQ (reference sequence). The CDR3 DNA sequence: TGTGCCAGCAGCAAAACGAACACTGAAGCTTTCTTT. Its protein product is CASSKTNTEAFF.

The chain has TRBV9 and TRBJ2-5; D is perhaps TRBD2 (6 bases). The CDR3 has 13 amino acids. Germline CDR1 and CDR2: SGDLS and YYNGEE. The ends were cut back, 3 bases at V and 12 bases at J, with 18 bases in the middle. This CDR3 is CASSDSIREEKYF. The CDR3, as DNA: TGTGCCAGCAGCGACAGCATCAGGGAGGAAAAGTACTTC.